A single sample is the source of the 2 T cell receptor beta chains below, sequenced in a study of radiotherapy plus CTLA-4 blockade in lung cancer. The repertoire was sequenced with immunoSEQ multiplex PCR; TCRdb's copy has only in-frame clones and lacks some. Of about 85,000 clones in the sample, 70% to 90% were seen once. This specimen consisted of peripheral blood, obtained from a patient treated with radiotherapy plus ipilimumab. The receptors come from a human donor with non-small cell lung cancer who had a partial response to radiotherapy plus ipilimumab.

J is TRBJ1-2 and V is TRBV6-1; a possible D gene is TRBD1 (5 bases). This CDR3 contains 14 residues. CDR1 and CDR2 from the germline V gene are MNHNS and SASEGT. V gave up 1 base and J gave up 2 bases, with 8 bases separating them. CDR3: CASSEGGANYGYTF. Written as DNA, the CDR3 is TGTGCCAGCAGTGAAGGGGGCGCCAACTATGGCTACACCTTC.

This chain links TRBV19 with TRBJ2-7, with 12 bases that match TRBD2. The CDR3 consists of 16 residues. Germline assignment: CDR1 LNHDA and CDR2 SQIVND (reference sequence). J was trimmed by 5 bases and V by 6 bases; bases with no gene match: 11. The chain's CDR3 is CASRPQTSGGLDEQYF. For the CDR3, the DNA is TGTGCCAGTAGACCTCAGACTAGCGGGGGACTCGACGAGCAGTACTTC.